Presented here are 14 T cell receptor beta chains from one specimen sequenced in a study of T cell clones after liver transplantation (dated by TCRdb to about 2019). Interpreted using the paper, the time point label stands for: pre-transplant. The method was the immunoSEQ multiplex PCR assay. Imported from immuneACCESS, the table was reduced by TCRdb to in-frame sequences with V and J called. These copies leave out some clones; in studies compared against another copy, an unresolved V gene accounts for under half, and the cause of the remainder is not known. This sample is represented by about 24,000 clones; around three quarters of them were singletons. The ten largest clones add up to about 2.8% of the sample. Sequences were derived from CD4+ T cells from blood, sampled before liver transplant. The origin of the receptors is a human donor who received a liver transplant.

This clone is categorized as medium-sized (0.01 to 0.1%). The rearrangement joins TRBV29-1 to TRBJ2-2; TRBD1 might be the D (5 bases). CDR1 is SQVTM, CDR2 ANQGSEA, per germline. V was pared by 7 bases and J by 6 bases, with 12 bases between. The CDR3 runs 12 residues. The DNA of the CDR3 is TGCAGCGCCCCCAGGGATTCCGGGGAGCTGTTTTTT. This sequence encodes CSAPRDSGELFF.

The chain is built from TRBV2 and TRBJ1-6, with 11 bases identical to TRBD1. Germline V gene sequence: CDR1 SNHLY, CDR2 FYNNEI. V dropped 6 bases and J dropped 10; count of bases not matched to a gene: 11. The CDR3 spans 16 residues. CDR3 residues: CASSAYGQGANSPLHF. The CDR3 DNA is TGTGCCAGCAGCGCCTACGGACAGGGGGCGAACTCACCCCTCCACTTT.

The chain combines TRBV19 with TRBJ2-2; D gene uncertain. The CDR3 has 12 amino acids. V was pared by 7 bases and J by 2 bases, with 5 bases between. Germline lookup yields CDR1 LNHDA and CDR2 SQIVND (reference sequence). The CDR3 region is CASKANTGELFF. The CDR3 DNA follows: TGTGCCAGTAAGGCCAACACCGGGGAGCTGTTTTTT.

The chain recombines TRBV10-3 with TRBJ1-1; D may be TRBD1 (6 bases). CDR3 size: 13 residues. The germline V and J ends were trimmed by 3 bases and 2 bases, with 7 bases remaining between them. Per the germline V gene, CDR1 is ENHRY and CDR2 is SYGVKD. Here the CDR3 DNA reads TGTGCCATCAGTGAACAGGGAAACACTGAAGCTTTCTTT. Its translation: CAISEQGNTEAFF.

Judged by abundance, this clone is medium-sized. The chain couples TRBV11-2 to TRBJ2-3; 7 nucleotides match TRBD1. The V gene end was trimmed by 2 bases and the J gene end by 6 bases; junction bases not matched to a gene: 8. Germline V gene sequence: CDR1 SGHAT, CDR2 FQNNGV. The CDR3 totals 15 residues. Here the CDR3 reads CASSLQGQPGDTQYF. The CDR3 region has the DNA TGTGCCAGCAGCTTACAGGGACAGCCCGGCGATACGCAGTATTTT.

This clone was seen only once. A single base separates this from a much larger clone, so it may be a read error. This specimen includes other DNA sequences encoding the same CDR3. This chain joins TRBV18 and TRBJ1-3, with D uncertain. With 1 base removed from V and 1 base from J, the gap between germline ends came to 5 bases. The CDR3 runs 14 residues. The germline V gene encodes CDR1 KGHSH and CDR2 LQKENI. The chain's CDR3 is CASSPQGSGNTIYF. CDR3 in DNA: TGTGCCAGCTCACCACAGGGATCTGGAAACACCATATATTTT.

This chain connects TRBV5-6 to TRBJ1-5; D is possibly TRBD1 (5 bases). Germline CDR1 reads SGHDT; CDR2 reads YYEEEE. The CDR3 spans 14 residues. The V and J ends lost 2 bases and 1 base respectively, with 7 bases between them. The CDR3 reads CASSFSGSNQPQHF. In DNA, the CDR3 is TGTGCCAGCAGCTTCTCAGGGAGCAATCAGCCCCAGCATTTT.

The genes are TRBV20-1 and TRBJ2-5; D is ambiguous. V lost 2 bases to trimming and J lost 1 base, with 2 bases between them. The CDR3 extends over 11 amino acids. Germline loops: CDR1 DFQATT, CDR2 SNEGSKA (reference sequence). The CDR3 here is CSARPQETQYF. In DNA form, the CDR3 reads TGCAGTGCTAGACCCCAAGAGACCCAGTACTTC.

The rearrangement links TRBV30 to TRBJ1-3; D is uncertain. The CDR3 is 13 residues long. Germline values: CDR1 GTSNPN, CDR2 SVGIG (reference sequence). The V and J ends lost 6 bases and 0 bases respectively, with 9 bases between them. The CDR3 bases are TGTGCCTGCCGCGGGCGCTCTGGAAACACCATATATTTT. This translates into CACRGRSGNTIYF.

This clone has just a few counts. This rearrangement joins TRBV6-6 to TRBJ1-1; 8 bases map to TRBD1. The V gene end was trimmed by 4 bases and the J gene end by 5 bases; junction bases not matched to a gene: 6. Germline V gene lookup returns CDR1 MNHNY and CDR2 SVGAGI (reference sequence). This CDR3 comprises 14 residues. The CDR3 protein is CASSFGQGRTEAFF. CDR3 bases: TGTGCCAGCAGTTTCGGACAGGGTAGAACTGAAGCTTTCTTT.

This chain links TRBV28 with TRBJ1-2, with TRBD1 as a possible D gene (5 bases). There are 15 residues in the CDR3. With 6 bases removed from V and 4 bases from J, the gap between germline ends came to 18 bases. Germline V lookup: CDR1 MDHEN, CDR2 SYDVKM. The CDR3 DNA follows: TGTGCCAGCAGCACTATGGTACGGCAGGGCTATGGCTACACCTTC. Translation: CASSTMVRQGYGYTF.

The genes are TRBV30 and TRBJ2-1; 7 bases match TRBD2. The V segment lost 5 bases and the J segment 8 bases; nucleotides outside the gene matches: 12. Germline-derived CDR1 and CDR2 are GTSNPN and SVGIG (reference sequence). The CDR3 sequence is 14 residues long. CDR3 amino acids: CAWDAGTMGDEQFF. As DNA, the CDR3 is TGTGCCTGGGATGCCGGGACTATGGGGGATGAGCAGTTCTTC.

The CDR3 DNA is TGTGCCAGCAGTGATGCCGGGACCTCGGTAACCCAGTACTTC. Translating gives CASSDAGTSVTQYF. This chain uses TRBV25-1 with TRBJ2-7; D may match TRBD1 or TRBD2 (5 bases each). The germline CDR1 and CDR2 sequences are MGHDK and SYGVNS. The V and J ends lost 3 bases and 10 bases respectively, with 19 bases between them. The CDR3 spans 14 residues.

This clone showed up just a few times. The rearrangement links TRBV6-5 to TRBJ2-1; 7 bases match TRBD1. Germline V gene data show CDR1 as MNHEY and CDR2 as SVGAGI. This CDR3 contains 14 residues. V dropped 2 bases and J dropped 6; count of bases not matched to a gene: 4. CDR3 DNA sequence: TGTGCCAGCAGTTACGACAGGGTGGTCAATGAGCAGTTCTTC. It specifies CASSYDRVVNEQFF.